The clone carrying this TCR beta chain is a singleton in its sample. A much larger clone is a single base away; this may be a read error. The data are from a study of blood T cells in healthy people across ages. Germline V gives CDR1 SGHRS, CDR2 YFSETQ. This CDR3 has 13 residues. The authors ran a second PCR of 7 to 11 cycles using a sample-barcoded 5' primer and a J-beta primer mix. Each of the cDNA molecules was tagged by a template-switch adaptor with 12 random nucleotides. Each CDR3 protein gets one entry after TCRdb re-called the 5' RACE reads with MiXCR. The table records about 400,000 distinct CDR3 sequences, 45% to 60% of them present only once.

The chain recombines TRBV5-1 with TRBJ2-1; D is unresolved. The J call may be faulty, since TRBJ2-7 better matches the DNA end. This clonotype was obtained from a man between 60 and 70 years old in good health. Sequencing used blood. The DNA of the CDR3 is TGCGCCAGCAGCTCCCTAACCTACAATGAGCAGTACTTC. This translates into CASSSLTYNEQYF.